These 23 T cell receptor beta chains were all obtained from the same sample, sequenced in a study of vaccination effects on CD4 cells after COVID-19. Before sequencing took place, the ViraFEST assay used viral peptide pools to expand antigen-specific CD4+ T cells. Subsequent to a culture period of under 11 days, CD4+ T cells were isolated. Previously uninfected by SARS-CoV-2, the vaccine recipients also showed negative nucleocapsid antibodies. Their antigen targets remain unknown. Sequencing was performed with immunoSEQ multiplex PCR; in TCRdb, only in-frame clones are kept and a portion is missing. Counted here are tens of thousands of clones, 75% to 80% occurring once; the ten biggest clones make up 5% to 6.5%. The source was CD4+ T cells from PBMCs cultured with HCoV-OC43 spike peptides, collected before COVID-19 vaccination. Subset specified: HCoV-OC43 spike overlapping peptide pool stimulation. All receptors derive from a human donor who received a COVID-19 vaccine.

The chain links TRBV7-9 to TRBJ1-4; perhaps TRBD1 as D (5 bases). This CDR3 region has 12 residues. V lost 6 bases, J lost 11 bases, and 13 bases lay in between. In germline, CDR1 is SEHNR, CDR2 FQNEAQ (reference sequence). The CDR3 DNA reads as TGTGCCAGCAGAACGGGCAGGGAGAAACTGTTTTTT. This translates into CASRTGREKLFF.

The chain recombines TRBV4-1 with TRBJ2-3; either TRBD1 or TRBD2 may fit D (6 bases each). CDR3 length equals 17 residues. V gave up 0 bases and J gave up 4 bases, with 17 bases separating them. CDR1 MGHRA and CDR2 YSYEKL come from the germline V gene. CDR3 loop: CASSQDRRGARSDTQYF. The CDR3 nucleotides are TGCGCCAGCAGCCAAGATCGTAGGGGGGCCAGATCAGATACGCAGTATTTT.

The rearrangement links TRBV3-1 (or the pseudogene TRBV3-2) to TRBJ2-7; TRBD1 aligns across 9 bases. J gave up 3 bases and V 4 bases, and 4 bases lay outside the gene matches. Germline V gives CDR1 LGHDT, CDR2 YNNKEL (reference sequence). The CDR3 is 14 amino acids. The CDR3 nucleotides are TGTGCCAGCAGCCGAGGGACAGGGAGCTACGAGCAGTACGTC. This codes for CASSRGTGSYEQYV.

The V and J genes are TRBV19 and TRBJ2-4, with 8 nucleotides matching TRBD2. The V segment lost 6 bases and the J segment 1 base; nucleotides outside the gene matches: 8. Germline values: CDR1 LNHDA, CDR2 SQIVND (reference sequence). The CDR3 sequence is 16 residues long. The chain's CDR3 is CASRVGGVVAKNIQYF. The CDR3 coding sequence is TGTGCCAGTAGAGTCGGGGGGGTTGTGGCCAAAAACATTCAGTACTTC.

The chain links TRBV7-6 to TRBJ1-5; TRBD1 might be the D (6 bases). CDR3 length: 13 amino acids. CDR1 and CDR2 from the germline V gene are SGHVS and FNYEAQ. V shed 4 bases and J shed 12 bases, with 16 bases lying between them. For the CDR3, the DNA is TGTGCCAGCAGCTCAAAGGAAACAGGGCTCCAGCATTTT. Protein: CASSSKETGLQHF.

The chain is built from TRBV4-1 and TRBJ2-3, with a weak D call TRBD1 (6 bases). The CDR3 is 11 residues long. Germline loops: CDR1 MGHRA, CDR2 YSYEKL. Trimming stripped 2 bases from V and 9 bases from J, with 6 bases between. CDR3 residues: CASSQRGTQYF. In DNA, the CDR3 is TGCGCCAGCAGCCAAAGGGGGACGCAGTATTTT.

The CDR3 is CASSLNGGDTGELFF. CDR3 DNA: TGCGCCAGCAGCTTGAATGGGGGTGACACCGGGGAGCTGTTTTTT. The chain links TRBV5-1 to TRBJ2-2; the D gene could be TRBD1 or TRBD2 (5 bases each). Germline CDR1 SGHRS, CDR2 YFSETQ. The CDR3 runs 15 residues. The ends were cut back, 1 base at V and 3 bases at J, with 10 bases in the middle.

The chain has TRBV28 and TRBJ2-2, with TRBD2 identical over 12 bases. From germline, CDR1 is MDHEN and CDR2 SYDVKM. V was pared by 5 bases and J by 6 bases, with 16 bases of the junction left unmatched. The CDR3 has 19 amino acids. As DNA, the CDR3 is TGTGCCAGCAGTACCCCCGGGGTTGCTAGCGGGGGGGCGGCCGGGGAGCTGTTTTTT. This encodes CASSTPGVASGGAAGELFF.

This rearrangement joins TRBV2 to TRBJ1-5, with 9 bases fitting TRBD1. Looked up from germline, CDR1 is SNHLY and CDR2 is FYNNEI. The CDR3 has 17 residues. V shed 6 bases, J shed 2 bases, and the junction held 11 bases outside the gene matches. The CDR3 nucleotides read TGTGCCAGCAGCTCCGGGACAGGGTCTTTCGGCAATCAGCCCCAGCATTTT. This encodes CASSSGTGSFGNQPQHF.

The gene calls are TRBV19 and TRBJ1-1; possibly TRBD1 for D (5 bases). The CDR3 runs 13 residues. CDR1 and CDR2 (germline): LNHDA, SQIVND (reference sequence). Trimming took 4 bases from V and 4 from J, leaving 10 bases between them. Here the CDR3 DNA reads TGTGCCAGTAGTAGCGGACATTTCACTGAAGCTTTCTTT. Residues: CASSSGHFTEAFF.

The V and J genes are TRBV6-2 or TRBV6-3 and TRBJ2-1; D possibly matches TRBD1 or TRBD2 (5 bases each). The CDR3 is made up of 16 amino acids. CDR1 and CDR2 (germline): MNHEY, SVGEGT. V lost 4 bases and J lost 4, with 17 bases in between. CDR3 coding DNA: TGTGCCAGCAGTTCAACGGGACCTTACGAATACAATGAGCAGTTCTTC. Its translation: CASSSTGPYEYNEQFF.

The chain recombines TRBV24-1 with TRBJ1-5; tentatively, D is TRBD1 (5 bases). Germline V gene data show CDR1 as KGHDR and CDR2 as SFDVKD. V was clipped by 7 bases and J by 3 bases, with 15 bases between them. The CDR3 has 15 amino acids. The CDR3 region is CATSESRGPNQPQHF. The CDR3 nucleotides read TGTGCCACCAGCGAAAGTAGGGGCCCCAATCAGCCCCAGCATTTT.

The V gene is TRBV24-1, the J gene TRBJ2-5, with 9 positions matching TRBD2. The V gene's germline CDR1 is KGHDR and CDR2 SFDVKD. The CDR3 length is 19 residues. With V trimmed by 2 bases and J by 2 bases, 14 bases remained unmatched. The CDR3 reads CATSDWTFLAGRQQETQYF. DNA for the CDR3: TGTGCCACCAGTGATTGGACGTTTCTAGCGGGGAGGCAACAAGAGACCCAGTACTTC.

V gene TRBV11-2 combines with J gene TRBJ2-2; D may correspond to TRBD1 or TRBD2 (6 bases each). The V and J ends lost 3 bases and 3 bases respectively, with 17 bases between them. In germline, CDR1 is SGHAT, CDR2 FQNNGV. The CDR3 spans 17 residues. For the CDR3, the DNA is TGTGCCAGCAGCTTGCGGTGGGGGGCGCGCGACACCGGGGAGCTGTTTTTT. Translation gives CASSLRWGARDTGELFF. The variable domain in full, with the rest retrieved from reference TRBV11-2 and TRBJ2-2, is EAGVAQSPRYKIIEKRQSVAFWCNPISGHATLYWYQQILGQGPKLLIQFQNNGVVDDSQLPKDRFSAERLKGVDSTLKIQPAKLEDSAVYLCASSLRWGARDTGELFFGEGSRLTVL.

This clone appeared once. CDR3 region: CASSSRGILNTEAFF. In nucleotides, the CDR3 is TGCGCCAGCAGCTCGCGAGGGATCCTGAACACTGAAGCTTTCTTT. The chain recombines TRBV5-1 with TRBJ1-1; the D is unclear. This CDR3 has 15 amino acids. Trimming left V 3 bases short and J 0 bases short, with 12 bases between. Germline CDR1 is SGHRS and CDR2 is YFSETQ.

This rearrangement joins TRBV7-7 to TRBJ2-5; 8 bases align to TRBD1. The V segment lost 5 bases and the J segment 4 bases; nucleotides outside the gene matches: 9. CDR3 length: 15 residues. Germline V gene sequence: CDR1 SSHAT, CDR2 FNYEAQ (reference sequence). CDR3 sequence (DNA): TGTGCCAGCAGCCCATTATGGGGACAGGCAGAGACCCAGTACTTC. Translating it yields CASSPLWGQAETQYF.

This clone turned up a few times. The chain recombines TRBV7-9 with TRBJ2-5; D remains unclear. Trimming removed 1 base from V and 5 bases from J, with 8 bases in between. Germline CDR1 SEHNR, CDR2 FQNEAQ (reference sequence). This CDR3 region has 13 residues. Here the CDR3 DNA reads TGTGCCAGCAGCTTAGGTTCGGCGGAGACCCAGTACTTC. Translated, it gives CASSLGSAETQYF.

The CDR3: CASSPLSREKLFF. The CDR3 DNA is TGTGCCAGCAGCCCCTTGAGTCGGGAAAAACTGTTTTTT. This sequence joins TRBV3-1 (or the pseudogene TRBV3-2) and TRBJ1-4; no firm D call. The V end lost 4 bases, the J end lost 8 bases, and 11 bases lay between the germline ends. This CDR3 spans 13 amino acids. Germline lookup yields CDR1 LGHDT and CDR2 YNNKEL (reference sequence).

The chain combines TRBV19 with TRBJ2-1, with a tentative D call TRBD2 (6 bases). Germline V gives CDR1 LNHDA, CDR2 SQIVND (reference sequence). The V and J ends lost 6 bases and 2 bases respectively, with 14 bases between them. There are 15 residues in the CDR3. Written as DNA, the CDR3 is TGTGCCAGTAGCCCCATGGAGGGCGCCTACAATGAGCAGTTCTTC. Its protein product is CASSPMEGAYNEQFF.

This clone occurred once. V gene TRBV6-6 combines with J gene TRBJ1-2, with TRBD1 identical over 9 bases. The CDR3 is made up of 16 amino acids. With V trimmed by 6 bases and J by 2 bases, 10 bases remained unmatched. Germline V gives CDR1 MNHNY, CDR2 SVGAGI (reference sequence). CDR3 DNA sequence: TGTGCCAGCAGGGACACAGGGGGCGCTAAGAACTATGGCTACACCTTC. This encodes CASRDTGGAKNYGYTF.

The rearrangement joins TRBV7-2 to TRBJ1-1, with TRBD1 identical over 9 bases. Trimming removed 5 bases from V and 5 bases from J; junction bases left unmatched: 9. The CDR3 extends over 15 amino acids. Germline assignment: CDR1 SGHTA and CDR2 FQGNSA. Here the CDR3 DNA reads TGTGCCAGCAGCGCTAGCCCGACAGGGGGGACTGAAGCTTTCTTT. Encoded protein: CASSASPTGGTEAFF.

The genes are TRBV18 and TRBJ1-3; D possibly corresponds to TRBD1 (6 bases). The CDR3 totals 16 residues. The germline V gene encodes CDR1 KGHSH and CDR2 LQKENI. V was shortened by 3 bases and J by 1 base, with 13 bases between the two germline ends. The CDR3 loop reads CASSPMDSPSGNTIYF. CDR3 DNA: TGTGCCAGCTCACCGATGGACAGTCCTTCTGGAAACACCATATATTTT.

This clone was seen a few times. CDR3 loop: CASSSQQGWDSPLHF. CDR3 DNA: TGTGCCAGCAGCAGCCAACAGGGGTGGGATTCACCCCTCCACTTT. The chain combines TRBV5-4 with TRBJ1-6; TRBD1 matches 7 bases. The CDR3 runs 15 residues. V dropped 4 bases and J dropped 8; count of bases not matched to a gene: 9. Germline loops: CDR1 SGHNT, CDR2 YYREEE (reference sequence).